This TCR beta chain appears in the sequencing data of a study of blood T cell repertoires in COVID-19. Across the study: Samples came from the United States, Italy and Spain, spanning acute and convalescent COVID-19.

The sample holds a few counts of this clone. Clones were read by immunoSEQ multiplex PCR, and TCRdb kept only the in-frame ones, dropping some. The sample yields 450,000 to 500,000 clones, around 85% seen once. The germline CDR1 and CDR2 sequences are SGHVS and FQNEAQ. The length of the CDR3 is 15 residues. The V gene lost 1 base and the J gene lost 4 bases, with 11 bases spanning the gap. All enrollees were roughly 18 to 100 years old and from 24 US areas. The chain combines TRBV7-8 with TRBJ1-3, with a weak D call TRBD1 (6 bases). The sequence came from a woman aged 55-69 years who had recovered from COVID-19. The specimen was PBMCs or T cells enriched from blood (not recorded which). In DNA, the CDR3 is TGTGCCAGCAGCTTAGGGAAAGGGACAGGAAACACCATATATTTT. It is translated as CASSLGKGTGNTIYF.